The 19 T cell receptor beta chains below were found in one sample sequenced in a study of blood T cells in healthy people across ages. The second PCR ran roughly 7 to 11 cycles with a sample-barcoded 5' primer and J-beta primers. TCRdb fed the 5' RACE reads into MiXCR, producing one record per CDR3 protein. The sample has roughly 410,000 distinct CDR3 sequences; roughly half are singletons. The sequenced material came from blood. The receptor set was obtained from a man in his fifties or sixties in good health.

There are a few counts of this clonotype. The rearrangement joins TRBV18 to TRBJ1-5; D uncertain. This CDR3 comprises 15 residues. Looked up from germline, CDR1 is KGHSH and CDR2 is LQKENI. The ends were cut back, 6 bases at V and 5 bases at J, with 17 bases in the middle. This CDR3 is CASSKVESRDQPQHF. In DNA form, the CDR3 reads TGTGCCAGCTCGAAGGTTGAGAGTCGCGATCAGCCCCAGCATTTT.

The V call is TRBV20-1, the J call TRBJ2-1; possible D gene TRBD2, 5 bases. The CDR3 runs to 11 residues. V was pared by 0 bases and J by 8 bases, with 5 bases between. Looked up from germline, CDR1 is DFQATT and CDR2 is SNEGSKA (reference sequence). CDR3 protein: CSARDGDEQFF. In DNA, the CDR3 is TGCAGTGCTAGAGACGGGGATGAGCAGTTCTTC.

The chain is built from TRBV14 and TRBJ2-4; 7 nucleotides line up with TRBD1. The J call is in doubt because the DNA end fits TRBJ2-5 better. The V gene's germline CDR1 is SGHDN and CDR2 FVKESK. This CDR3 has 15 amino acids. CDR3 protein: CASSRLTGSQETQYF. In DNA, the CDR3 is TGTGCCAGCAGCCGGCTGACAGGGTCCCAAGAGACCCAGTACTTC.

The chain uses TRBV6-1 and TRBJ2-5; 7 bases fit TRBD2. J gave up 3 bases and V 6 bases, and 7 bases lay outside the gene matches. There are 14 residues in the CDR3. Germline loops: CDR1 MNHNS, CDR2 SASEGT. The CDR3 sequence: CASRRTRWEETQYF. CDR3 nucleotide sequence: TGTGCCAGCAGGAGGACTAGGTGGGAAGAGACCCAGTACTTC.

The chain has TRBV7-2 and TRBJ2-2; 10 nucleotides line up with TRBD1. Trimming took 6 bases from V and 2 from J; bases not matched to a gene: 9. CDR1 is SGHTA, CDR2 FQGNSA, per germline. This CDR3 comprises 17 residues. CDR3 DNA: TGTGCCAGCAGGCGACAGGGGGCCGCAATAAACACCGGGGAGCTGTTTTTT. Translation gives CASRRQGAAINTGELFF.

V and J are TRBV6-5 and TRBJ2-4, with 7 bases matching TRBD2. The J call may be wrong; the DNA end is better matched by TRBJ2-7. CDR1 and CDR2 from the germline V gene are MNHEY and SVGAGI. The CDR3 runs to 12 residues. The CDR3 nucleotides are TGTGCCGCCAAGGGCGGGGGATACGAGCAGTACTTC. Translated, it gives CAAKGGGYEQYF.

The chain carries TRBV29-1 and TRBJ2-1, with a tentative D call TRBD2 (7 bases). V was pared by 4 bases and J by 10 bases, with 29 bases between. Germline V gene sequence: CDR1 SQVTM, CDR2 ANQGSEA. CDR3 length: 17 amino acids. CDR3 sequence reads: CSVVGGSSSLRRGEQFF. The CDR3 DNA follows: TGCAGCGTTGTTGGCGGGAGCTCATCCCTCCGCAGGGGCGAGCAGTTCTTC.

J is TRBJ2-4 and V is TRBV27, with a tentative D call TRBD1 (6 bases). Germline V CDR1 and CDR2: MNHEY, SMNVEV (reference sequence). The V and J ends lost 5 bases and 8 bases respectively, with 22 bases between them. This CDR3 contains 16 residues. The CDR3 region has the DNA TGTGCCAGCAGTCCCCTACAGGGAACATCGCGACACATTCAGTACTTC. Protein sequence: CASSPLQGTSRHIQYF.

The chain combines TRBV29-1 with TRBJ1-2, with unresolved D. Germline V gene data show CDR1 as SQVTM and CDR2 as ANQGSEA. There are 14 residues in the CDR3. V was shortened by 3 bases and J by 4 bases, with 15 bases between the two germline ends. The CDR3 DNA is TGCAGCGTTGATCATGGCGGCAGCTTCTATGGCTACACCTTC. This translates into CSVDHGGSFYGYTF.

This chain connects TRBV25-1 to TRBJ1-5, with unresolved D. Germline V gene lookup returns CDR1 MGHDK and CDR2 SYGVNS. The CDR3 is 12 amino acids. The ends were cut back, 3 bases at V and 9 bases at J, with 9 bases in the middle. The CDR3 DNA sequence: TGTGCCAGCAGTGAGGGTTTTTGGCCCCAGCATTTT. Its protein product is CASSEGFWPQHF.

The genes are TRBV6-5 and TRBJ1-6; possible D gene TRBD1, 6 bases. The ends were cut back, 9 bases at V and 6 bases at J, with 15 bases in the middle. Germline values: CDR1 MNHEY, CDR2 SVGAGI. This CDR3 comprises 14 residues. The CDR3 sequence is CASRGAHPNSPLHF. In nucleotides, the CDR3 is TGTGCCAGTCGGGGGGCGCATCCTAATTCACCCCTCCACTTT.

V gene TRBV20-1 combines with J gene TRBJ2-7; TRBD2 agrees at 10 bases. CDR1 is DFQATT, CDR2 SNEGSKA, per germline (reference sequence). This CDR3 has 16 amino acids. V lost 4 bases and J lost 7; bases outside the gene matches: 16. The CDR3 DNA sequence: TGCAGTGCTACAGGAGGGATTTTAGCGGGAGGATGGGAGCAGTACTTC. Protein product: CSATGGILAGGWEQYF.

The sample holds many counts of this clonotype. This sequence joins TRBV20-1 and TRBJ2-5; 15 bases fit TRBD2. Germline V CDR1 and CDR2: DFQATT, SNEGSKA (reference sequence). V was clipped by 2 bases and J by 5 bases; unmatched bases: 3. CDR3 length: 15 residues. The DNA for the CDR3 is TGCAGTGCTAGAAGGACTAGCGGGAGGGGGGAGACCCAGTACTTC. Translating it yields CSARRTSGRGETQYF.

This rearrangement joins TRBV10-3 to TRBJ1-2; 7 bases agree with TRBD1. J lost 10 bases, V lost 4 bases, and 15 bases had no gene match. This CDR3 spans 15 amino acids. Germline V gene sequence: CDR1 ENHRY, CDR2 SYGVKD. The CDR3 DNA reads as TGTGCCATCAGTGGGACCGACAGGGATCATCTCGTCTACACCTTC. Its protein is CAISGTDRDHLVYTF.

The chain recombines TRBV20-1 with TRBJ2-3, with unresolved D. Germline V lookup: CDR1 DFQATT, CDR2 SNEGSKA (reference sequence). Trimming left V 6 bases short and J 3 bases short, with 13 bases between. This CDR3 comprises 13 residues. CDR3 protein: CSAQMGLTDTQYF. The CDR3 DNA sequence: TGCAGTGCCCAGATGGGTTTAACAGATACGCAGTATTTT.

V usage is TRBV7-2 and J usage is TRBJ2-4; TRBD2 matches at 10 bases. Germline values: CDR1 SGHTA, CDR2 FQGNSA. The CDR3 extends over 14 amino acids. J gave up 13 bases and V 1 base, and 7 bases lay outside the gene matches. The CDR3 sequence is CASSLVSGGAQQYF. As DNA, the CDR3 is TGTGCCAGCAGCTTAGTGAGCGGGGGGGCGCAACAGTACTTC. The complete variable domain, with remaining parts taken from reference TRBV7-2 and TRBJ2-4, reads GAGVSQSPSNKVTEKGKDVELRCDPISGHTALYWYRQSLGQGLEFLIYFQGNSAPDKSGLPSDRFSAERTGGSVSTLTIQRTQQEDSAVYLCASSLVSGGAQQYFGAGTRLSVL.

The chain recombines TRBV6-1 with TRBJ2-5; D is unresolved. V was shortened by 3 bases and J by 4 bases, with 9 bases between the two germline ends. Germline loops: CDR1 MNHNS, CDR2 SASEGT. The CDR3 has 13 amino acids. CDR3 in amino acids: CASSDPILETQYF. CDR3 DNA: TGTGCCAGCAGTGACCCGATTTTAGAGACCCAGTACTTC.

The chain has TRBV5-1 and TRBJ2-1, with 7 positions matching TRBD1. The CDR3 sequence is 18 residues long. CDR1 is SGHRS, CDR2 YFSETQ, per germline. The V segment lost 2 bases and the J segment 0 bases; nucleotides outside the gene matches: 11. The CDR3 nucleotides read TGCGCCAGCAGCTTCCGACAGGGCAAAGCTATCTCCTACAATGAGCAGTTCTTC. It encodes CASSFRQGKAISYNEQFF.

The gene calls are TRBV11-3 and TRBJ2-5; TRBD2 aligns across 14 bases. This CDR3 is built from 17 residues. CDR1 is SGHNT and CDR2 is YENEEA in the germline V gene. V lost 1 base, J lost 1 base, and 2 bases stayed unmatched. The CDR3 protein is CASSLGLAGGLQETQYF. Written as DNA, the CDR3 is TGTGCCAGCAGCTTAGGACTAGCGGGGGGGCTCCAAGAGACCCAGTACTTC.